The 17 T cell receptor beta chains below all came from one sample that was sequenced in a study of CD8+ T cells in alopecia areata (dated by TCRdb to between 2018 and 2020). According to the study, the label for this sample's treatment or condition signals: oral pan-JAK inhibitor, 5-10 mg twice daily. The library was prepared using the immunoSEQ multiplex PCR assay. To provide template for TCR sequencing, every sample had RNA extracted and reverse transcribed into cDNA. Drawn from immuneACCESS, this table holds only the in-frame rearrangements with V and J called that TCRdb kept. Clones are partly lost; checked studies trace under half to an unresolved V gene and leave the rest unexplained. The sample includes approximately 150,000 clones, with roughly 58% observed a single time. The top ten clonotypes cover roughly 16% of the sample. Here the sequenced sample was CD4+ T cells sorted from blood, taken between weeks 55 and 65, from a patient treated with tofacitinib. These receptors all stem from a human donor with alopecia areata.

This clone turned up a few times. The V gene is TRBV15, the J gene TRBJ2-5; D is perhaps TRBD2 (5 bases). This CDR3 spans 11 amino acids. Trimming pared 8 bases from V and 5 bases from J, leaving 9 bases between. Germline assignment: CDR1 LNHNV and CDR2 YYDKDF (reference sequence). The CDR3 loop reads CATESGETQYF. The CDR3 coding sequence is TGTGCCACCGAGTCGGGGGAGACCCAGTACTTC. The whole variable domain, filled in from reference TRBV15 and TRBJ2-5, reads DAMVIQNPRYQVTQFGKPVTLSCSQTLNHNVMYWYQQKSSQAPKLLFHYYDKDFNNEADTPDNFQSRRPNTSFCFLDIRSPGLGDTAMYLCATESGETQYFGPGTRLLVL.

The chain recombines TRBV18 with TRBJ2-5, with D unresolved. CDR3 size: 12 residues. CDR1 is KGHSH and CDR2 is LQKENI in the germline V gene. V was cut by 7 bases and J by 3 bases, with 9 bases left in between. The CDR3 here is CASWGPEETQYF. CDR3 nucleotide sequence: TGTGCCAGCTGGGGTCCTGAAGAGACCCAGTACTTC.

This chain joins TRBV27 and TRBJ2-6; 7 bases line up with TRBD1. Germline V gene sequence: CDR1 MNHEY, CDR2 SMNVEV (reference sequence). Trimming took 4 bases from V and 4 from J; bases not matched to a gene: 4. The CDR3 covers 15 residues. The CDR3 loop is CASSSTGTGANVLTF. The CDR3 nucleotides are TGTGCCAGCAGTTCGACAGGGACGGGGGCCAACGTCCTGACTTTC.

In its sample, this clone was seen a few times. The chain is built from TRBV15 and TRBJ2-3; 7 bases fit TRBD2. With V trimmed by 0 bases and J by 4 bases, 10 bases remained unmatched. CDR3 length equals 17 residues. The germline V gene has CDR1 LNHNV and CDR2 YYDKDF (reference sequence). As DNA, the CDR3 is TGTGCCACCAGCAGAGATCCGGGACCCCGGGGGGCAGATACGCAGTATTTT. It translates to CATSRDPGPRGADTQYF.

The V and J genes are TRBV6-1 and TRBJ1-2; TRBD1 matches 10 bases. CDR3 length: 15 amino acids. The V gene's germline CDR1 is MNHNS and CDR2 SASEGT. J gave up 8 bases and V 5 bases, and 11 bases lay outside the gene matches. The CDR3 loop is CASSPRDRGGGGYTF. CDR3 bases: TGTGCCAGCAGTCCCCGGGACAGGGGAGGGGGCGGCTACACCTTC.

This clone was found once. The chain recombines TRBV6-5 with TRBJ2-3; D remains unclear. V lost 5 bases, J lost 3 bases, and 3 bases lay in between. This CDR3 has 11 residues. The germline V gene encodes CDR1 MNHEY and CDR2 SVGAGI. CDR3 coding DNA: TGTGCCAGCAGTAAAACAGATACGCAGTATTTT. Translated: CASSKTDTQYF.

This clone showed up just a few times. The rearrangement links TRBV5-1 to TRBJ1-1; no firm D call. The CDR3 runs 14 residues. Germline V CDR1 and CDR2: SGHRS, YFSETQ. The ends were cut back, 0 bases at V and 3 bases at J, with 9 bases in the middle. CDR3 nucleotide sequence: TGCGCCAGCAGCTTGGAACCCCAGGACACTGAAGCTTTCTTT. This codes for CASSLEPQDTEAFF.

This chain uses TRBV5-1 with TRBJ1-2; D gene unclear. Germline CDR1 is SGHRS and CDR2 is YFSETQ. The CDR3 is 14 residues long. Trimming shortened V by 0 bases and J by 5 bases, and 11 bases separated the two germline ends. In DNA, the CDR3 is TGCGCCAGCAGCTTGGCAGACCCGGGGTATGGCTACACCTTC. This codes for CASSLADPGYGYTF.

V usage is TRBV30 and J usage is TRBJ2-3; the D call may be TRBD1 or TRBD2 (5 bases each). CDR1 is GTSNPN and CDR2 is SVGIG in the germline V gene (reference sequence). CDR3 length: 14 amino acids. Trimming removed 1 base at V and 0 bases at J, with 8 bases between. The CDR3 reads CAWSGGYSTDTQYF. CDR3 sequence (DNA): TGTGCCTGGAGTGGGGGGTATAGCACAGATACGCAGTATTTT. Based on the CDR3 plus reference TRBV30 and TRBJ2-3, the full variable domain is SQTIHQWPATLVQPVGSPLSLECTVEGTSNPNLYWYRQAAGRGLQLLFYSVGIGQISSEVPQNLSASRPQDRQFILSSKKLLLSDSGFYLCAWSGGYSTDTQYFGPGTRLTVL.

This chain joins TRBV29-1 and TRBJ1-2; D perhaps matches TRBD1 (6 bases). V was shortened by 6 bases and J by 4 bases, with 18 bases between the two germline ends. The CDR3 runs 14 residues. The germline V gene encodes CDR1 SQVTM and CDR2 ANQGSEA. CDR3 nucleotides: TGCAGCGTGAGGACAGTGGGGGAAATCTATGGCTACACCTTC. Translating it yields CSVRTVGEIYGYTF.

The chain is built from TRBV4-2 and TRBJ1-1; D uncertain. The V gene lost 0 bases and the J gene lost 4 bases, with 15 bases spanning the gap. The germline V gene encodes CDR1 LGHNA and CDR2 YNFKEQ. The CDR3 contains 16 residues. CDR3 DNA: TGTGCCAGCAGCCAAGATCCCGGGAACCCCCTCACTGAAGCTTTCTTT. Amino acids: CASSQDPGNPLTEAFF.

This chain connects TRBV5-1 to TRBJ2-1; the D is unclear. Trimming removed 6 bases at V and 1 base at J, with 17 bases between. The CDR3 runs to 16 residues. Germline CDR1 and CDR2: SGHRS and YFSETQ. The CDR3 bases are TGCGCCAGCACGGACCGGGTAATTGGTTCCTACAATGAGCAGTTCTTC. Encoded protein: CASTDRVIGSYNEQFF.

The chain carries TRBV9 and TRBJ1-4, with D possibly matching TRBD1 (5 bases). CDR1 is SGDLS and CDR2 is YYNGEE in the germline V gene. Deletions cut 0 bases from V and 2 bases from J, with 8 bases between. This CDR3 is built from 15 residues. Here the CDR3 DNA reads TGTGCCAGCAGCGTAGGAGCAGGGACTAATGAAAAACTGTTTTTT. This gives the protein CASSVGAGTNEKLFF.

The V and J genes are TRBV6-5 and TRBJ1-5, with D uncertain. Trimming removed 3 bases at V and 5 bases at J, with 8 bases between. CDR1 MNHEY and CDR2 SVGAGI come from the germline V gene. The CDR3 length is 13 residues. The CDR3 spells CASSYGRDQPQHF. The CDR3 nucleotides are TGTGCCAGCAGTTATGGGCGTGATCAGCCCCAGCATTTT.

The V and J genes are TRBV30 and TRBJ2-7; the match to TRBD1 covers 9 bases. In germline, CDR1 is GTSNPN, CDR2 SVGIG (reference sequence). Trimming took 8 bases from V and 2 from J; bases not matched to a gene: 4. This CDR3 is 12 amino acids long. CDR3 bases: TGTGCCGGGGGACAGGGCCCCTACGAGCAGTACTTC. This gives the protein CAGGQGPYEQYF.

This chain links TRBV29-1 with TRBJ2-2; possible D gene TRBD2, 5 bases. Per the germline V gene, CDR1 is SQVTM and CDR2 is ANQGSEA. V was pared by 6 bases and J by 6 bases, with 11 bases between. CDR3 size: 12 residues. The CDR3 DNA reads TGCAGCGTCGGGGTGGGTGCCGGGGAGCTGTTTTTT. The encoded protein is CSVGVGAGELFF.

This clone was counted a single time. CDR3 residues: CASSRQAGDKDTQYF. The DNA for the CDR3 is TGTGCCAGCAGCCGGCAAGCGGGGGACAAGGATACGCAGTATTTT. The rearrangement joins TRBV2 to TRBJ2-3; 8 bases line up with TRBD2. Germline CDR1 reads SNHLY; CDR2 reads FYNNEI. J gave up 6 bases and V 6 bases, and 11 bases lay outside the gene matches. The CDR3 has 15 residues.